A single TCR beta chain is shown here with its context. Its antigen remains unidentified. The entry originates in a study of cytomegalovirus exposure and HLA in healthy donors. Study-wide background: Around 77 million unique TCRs from HLA-typed donors made up an early data release. Study-level findings and limits: Later on, an analysis tied 15,000 to 20,000 TCR beta sequences to HLA alleles at 0.05 false discovery rate. It was likely that a cluster of highly shared sequence variants was a sequencing artifact. V segments that were indistinguishable, TRBV6-2 and TRBV6-3 among them, were omitted from analysis.

Primers for the PCR totalled 60 Vbeta and 13 Jbeta. Generated by immunoSEQ multiplex PCR, the TCRdb table keeps only in-frame clones and is missing some. The sample includes fewer than 250,000 clones, 70% to 75% of them seen just once. Looked up from germline, CDR1 is MNHNS and CDR2 is SASEGT. This CDR3 is built from 15 residues. V shed 5 bases and J 3 bases; nucleotides not matched to a gene: 9. The chain carries TRBV6-1 and TRBJ2-7, with 8 nucleotides matching TRBD1. This TCR derives from a man aged 25-45 years in good health and CMV-seropositive. The sequenced sample consisted of PBMCs. CDR3 sequence (DNA): TGTGCCAGCAGTTCGCTTACTGGACAGGGCTACGAGCAGTACTTC. It translates to CASSSLTGQGYEQYF.